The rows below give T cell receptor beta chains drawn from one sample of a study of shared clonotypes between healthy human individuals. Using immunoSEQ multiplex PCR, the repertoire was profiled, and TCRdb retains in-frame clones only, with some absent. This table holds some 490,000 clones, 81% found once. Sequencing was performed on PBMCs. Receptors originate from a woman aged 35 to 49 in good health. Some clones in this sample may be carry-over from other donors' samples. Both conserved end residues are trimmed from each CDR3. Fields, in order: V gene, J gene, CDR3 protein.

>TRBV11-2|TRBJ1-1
ASSLRGALNTEAF
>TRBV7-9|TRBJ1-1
ASSLVAGGGEAF
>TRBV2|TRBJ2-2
ASSEIAGGWLF
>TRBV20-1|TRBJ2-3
SDEMADTQY
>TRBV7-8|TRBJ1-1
ASSLAGLRTF
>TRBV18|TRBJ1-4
ASSSGQGAAGEKLF
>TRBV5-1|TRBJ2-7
ASSRGTGGAYEQY
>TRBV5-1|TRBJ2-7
ASSLAQGGTSYEQY
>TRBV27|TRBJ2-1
ASSNGAGGWIYNEQF
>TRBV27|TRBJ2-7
ASSLLGRGAYEQY
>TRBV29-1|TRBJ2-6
SVDVSGANVLT
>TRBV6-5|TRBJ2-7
ASSYNWGYPSYEQY
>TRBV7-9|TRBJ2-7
ASSLDLGTYEQY
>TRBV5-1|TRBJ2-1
ASSPVGRGNEQF
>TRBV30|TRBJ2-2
AWSANRDTGELF
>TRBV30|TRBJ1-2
DWSVGPSLYGYT
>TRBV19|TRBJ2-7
ASSMKWESSYEQY
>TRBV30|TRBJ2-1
AWARGGTYNEQF
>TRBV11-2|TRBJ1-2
ASSLGFRRNYGYT
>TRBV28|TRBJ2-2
ASSLPGTGRTGELF
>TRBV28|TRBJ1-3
ASSGGTVRNTIY
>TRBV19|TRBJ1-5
ASSIGPNGLQPQH
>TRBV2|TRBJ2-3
ASSSDRVSTDTQY
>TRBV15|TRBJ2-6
ATSRDRFGGANVLT
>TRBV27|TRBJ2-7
ASSLTRDTYYEQY
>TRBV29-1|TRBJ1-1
SAEGGAF
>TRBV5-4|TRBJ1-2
ASSTGHLLGGYT
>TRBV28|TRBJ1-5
ASSFRPGYSNQPQH
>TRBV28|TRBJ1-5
ASSLGWLGGNQPQH
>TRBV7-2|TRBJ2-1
ASSRPGLAGSNEQF
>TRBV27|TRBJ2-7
ASSPGGRKYEQY
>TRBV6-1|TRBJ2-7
ASSALGWGGTYEQY
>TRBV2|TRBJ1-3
ASSKTGISLLSSGNTIY
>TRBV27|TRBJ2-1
ASSLAGDPSSYNEQF
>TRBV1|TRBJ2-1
TSSLSRVGLAGPRRDNEQF
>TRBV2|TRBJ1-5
ASSGQGASWNQPQH
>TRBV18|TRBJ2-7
ASSPTDDYEQY
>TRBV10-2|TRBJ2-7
ASCRLASSYEQY
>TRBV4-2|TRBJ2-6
ASSQDLGGANVLT
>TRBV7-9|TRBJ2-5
ASSLGSPSQETQY
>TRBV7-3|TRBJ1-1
ASSLMAGGNTEAF
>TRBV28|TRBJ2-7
ASSLRTGWSYEQY
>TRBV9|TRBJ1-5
ASSSGGGGNQPQH
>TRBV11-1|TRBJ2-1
ASSLAGVTGEQF
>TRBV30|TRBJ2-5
AWSRVAGEETQY
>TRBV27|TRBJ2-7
ASSEPTTSGRIREQY
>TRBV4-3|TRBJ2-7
ASSQGRLRRASYEQY
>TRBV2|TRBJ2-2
ASRSAGRNTGELF
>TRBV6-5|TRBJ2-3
ASSRRAGTDTQY
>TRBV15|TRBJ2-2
ATRVTRNTGELF
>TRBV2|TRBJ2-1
ASTKDSSSYNEQF
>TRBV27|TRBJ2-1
ASSLLGGLAGVSEQF
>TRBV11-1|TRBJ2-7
ASSFMGEQY
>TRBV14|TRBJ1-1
ASSPDSLLNTEAF
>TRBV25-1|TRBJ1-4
ASSRGGDEKLF